This T cell receptor beta chain originates from a study of shared clonotypes between healthy human individuals. Regarding the study as a whole: For sorted subsets, rarefaction showed incomplete sequencing despite large depth.

Per the germline V gene, CDR1 is MNHNY and CDR2 is SVGAGI (reference sequence). The V and J ends lost 6 bases and 7 bases, in that order; junction bases with no gene match: 3. This CDR3 is 13 amino acids long. Clones were read by immunoSEQ multiplex PCR, and TCRdb kept only the in-frame ones, dropping some. The sample consists of 2.3 million or so clones, approximately 95% of them appearing once. As regards this clone: Its antigen remains unknown.

Sequenced: naive CD4+ T cells from PBMCs. As for subset: CD45RA+ positively selected. The chain carries TRBV6-6 and TRBJ2-2; TRBD2 aligns across 9 bases. This clonotype originated in a man aged 18 to 30 in good health. Some clones in this sample may be carry-over from other donors' samples. CDR3 in amino acids: CASSRTSVGELFF. DNA of the CDR3: TGTGCCAGCAGCAGGACTAGCGTCGGGGAGCTGTTTTTT.